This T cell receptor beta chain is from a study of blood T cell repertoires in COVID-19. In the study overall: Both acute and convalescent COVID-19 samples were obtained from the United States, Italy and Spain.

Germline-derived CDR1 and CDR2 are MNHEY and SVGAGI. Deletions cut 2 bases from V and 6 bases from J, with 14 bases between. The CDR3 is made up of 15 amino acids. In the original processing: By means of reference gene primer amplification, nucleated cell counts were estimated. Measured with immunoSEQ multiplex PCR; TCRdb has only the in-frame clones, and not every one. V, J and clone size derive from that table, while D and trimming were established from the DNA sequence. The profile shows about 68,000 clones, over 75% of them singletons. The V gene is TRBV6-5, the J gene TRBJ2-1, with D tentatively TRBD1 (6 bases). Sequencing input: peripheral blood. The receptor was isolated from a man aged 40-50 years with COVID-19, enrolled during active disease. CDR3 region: CASSYAKTGSNEQFF. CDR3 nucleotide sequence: TGTGCCAGCAGTTACGCCAAAACAGGGTCCAATGAGCAGTTCTTC.